This TCR beta chain was sequenced for a study of blood T cell repertoires in COVID-19. Study as a whole: The analysed material was cDNA or gDNA that came from T cells, B-cell-depleted T cells, or PBMCs.

Only in-frame clones appear in the TCRdb table, and some are missing; sequencing was by immunoSEQ multiplex PCR. This sample has roughly 64,000 clones, with 84% found just once. V trimming: 6 bases; J trimming: 9 bases; junction bases outside the gene matches: 11. The CDR3 sequence is 15 residues long. Germline V gene lookup returns CDR1 WNHNN and CDR2 SYGVQD (reference sequence). The chain recombines TRBV10-1 with TRBJ1-4, with 9 bases fitting TRBD1. Sequencing input: peripheral blood. The receptor was derived from an older woman with acute or convalescent COVID-19. This CDR3 reads CASRPLQGARQKLFF. CDR3 DNA sequence: TGCGCCAGCAGGCCTTTACAGGGGGCGCGTCAAAAACTGTTTTTT.